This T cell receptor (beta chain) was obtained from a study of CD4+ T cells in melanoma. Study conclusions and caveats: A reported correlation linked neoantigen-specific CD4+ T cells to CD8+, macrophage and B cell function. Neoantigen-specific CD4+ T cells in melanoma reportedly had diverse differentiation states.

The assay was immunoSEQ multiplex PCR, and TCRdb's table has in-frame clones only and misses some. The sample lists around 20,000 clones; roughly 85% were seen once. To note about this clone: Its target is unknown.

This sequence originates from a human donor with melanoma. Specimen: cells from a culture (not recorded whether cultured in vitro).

In nucleotides, the CDR3 is TGCGCCAGCAGCCCTCTGCCAACGGGGCCGCAAGCAGATACGCAGTATTTT. Amino acid sequence: CASSPLPTGPQADTQYF. The chain couples TRBV5-1 to TRBJ2-3; D may be TRBD1 or TRBD2 (5 bases each). The CDR3 has 17 residues. V lost 4 bases and J 4 bases, leaving 22 bases between the germline ends. The germline V gene encodes CDR1 SGHRS and CDR2 YFSETQ.